This T cell receptor (beta chain) was documented in a study of blood T cells in healthy people across ages. This CDR3 is 16 amino acids long. Germline-derived CDR1 and CDR2 are SEHNR and FQNEAQ (reference sequence). V lost 1 base, J lost 0 bases, and 11 bases lay in between. Whole-study results and caveats: Lack of knowledge of donor CMV status possibly confounded expanded clonotype changes. It was found that TCR beta diversity correlated strongly with the percentage of naive T cells. Roughly linear age-related decline in beta diversity appeared, significant by age 40.

At least 5.5 micrograms of total RNA were extracted per sample. This clonotype was picked up many times. No antigen is known for it. Using a J-beta primer mix together with a sample-barcoded 5' primer, a second PCR was run for roughly 6 to 12 cycles. TCRdb redid the calling of the 5' RACE reads with MiXCR, one entry per CDR3 protein. The sample contains 650,000 or so distinct CDR3 sequences, over 40% of which appear only once. The sample taken for sequencing was blood. The clonotype was recovered from a woman of 80 years or more in good health. V gene TRBV7-9 combines with J gene TRBJ2-3; no firm D call. CDR3 nucleotides: TGTGCCAGCAGCTTAGATGGCCTTTTAAGCACAGATACGCAGTATTTT. Protein: CASSLDGLLSTDTQYF.